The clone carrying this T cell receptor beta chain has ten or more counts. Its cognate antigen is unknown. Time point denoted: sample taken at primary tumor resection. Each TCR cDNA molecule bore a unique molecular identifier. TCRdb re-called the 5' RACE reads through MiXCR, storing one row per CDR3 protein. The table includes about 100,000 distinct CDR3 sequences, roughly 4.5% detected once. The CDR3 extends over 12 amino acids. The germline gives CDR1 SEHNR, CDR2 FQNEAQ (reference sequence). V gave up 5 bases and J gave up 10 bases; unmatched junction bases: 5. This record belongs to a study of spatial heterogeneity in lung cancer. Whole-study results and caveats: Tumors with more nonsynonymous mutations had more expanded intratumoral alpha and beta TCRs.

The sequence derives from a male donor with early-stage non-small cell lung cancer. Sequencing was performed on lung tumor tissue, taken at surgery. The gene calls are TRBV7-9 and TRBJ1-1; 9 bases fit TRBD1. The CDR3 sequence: CASSPQGASAFF. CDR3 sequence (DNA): TGTGCCAGCAGCCCACAGGGGGCGTCAGCTTTCTTT.